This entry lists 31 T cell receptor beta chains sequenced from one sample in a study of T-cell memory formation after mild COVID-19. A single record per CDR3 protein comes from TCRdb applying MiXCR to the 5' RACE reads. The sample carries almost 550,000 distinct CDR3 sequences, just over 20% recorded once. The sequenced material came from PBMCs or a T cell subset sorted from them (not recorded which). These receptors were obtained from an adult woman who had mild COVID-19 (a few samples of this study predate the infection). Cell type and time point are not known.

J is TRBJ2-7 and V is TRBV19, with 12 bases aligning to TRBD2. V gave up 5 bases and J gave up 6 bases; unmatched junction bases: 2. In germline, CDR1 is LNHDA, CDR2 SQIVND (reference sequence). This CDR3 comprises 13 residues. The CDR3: CASSPTSGSEQYF. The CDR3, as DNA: TGTGCCAGTAGTCCGACTAGCGGGAGCGAGCAGTACTTC.

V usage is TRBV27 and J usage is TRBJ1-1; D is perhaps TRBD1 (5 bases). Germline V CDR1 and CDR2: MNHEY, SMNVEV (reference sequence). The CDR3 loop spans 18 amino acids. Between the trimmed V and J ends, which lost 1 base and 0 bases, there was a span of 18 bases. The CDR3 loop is CASSLFAPTGSMNTEAFF. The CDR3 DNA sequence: TGTGCCAGCAGTTTATTTGCCCCCACAGGTTCCATGAACACTGAAGCTTTCTTT.

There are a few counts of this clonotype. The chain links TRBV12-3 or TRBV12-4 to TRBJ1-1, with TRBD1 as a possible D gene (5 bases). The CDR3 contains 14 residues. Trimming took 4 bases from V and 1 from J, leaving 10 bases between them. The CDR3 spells CASSSRGPNTEAFF. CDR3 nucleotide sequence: TGTGCCAGCAGTTCCCGGGGCCCGAACACTGAAGCTTTCTTT.

Here the CDR3 DNA reads TGTGCCAGCAGGGCAGCGGGGGTTAGCACAGATACGCAGTATTTT. Protein: CASRAAGVSTDTQYF. This chain connects TRBV2 to TRBJ2-3; 8 nucleotides match TRBD2. Per germline, CDR1 SNHLY and CDR2 FYNNEI. The CDR3 runs to 15 residues. Trimming at V came to 6 bases and at J to 0 bases, leaving 5 bases not matched to a gene. Based on the CDR3 plus reference TRBV2 and TRBJ2-3, the full variable domain is EPEVTQTPSHQVTQMGQEVILRCVPISNHLYFYWYRQILGQKVEFLVSFYNNEISEKSEIFDDQFSVERPDGSNFTLKIRSTKLEDSAMYFCASRAAGVSTDTQYFGPGTRLTVL.

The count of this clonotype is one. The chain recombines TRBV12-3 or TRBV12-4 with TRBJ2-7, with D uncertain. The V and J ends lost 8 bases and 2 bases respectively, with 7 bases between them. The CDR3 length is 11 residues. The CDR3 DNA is TGTGCCAGCGGGCATACCTACGAGCAGTACTTC. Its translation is CASGHTYEQYF.

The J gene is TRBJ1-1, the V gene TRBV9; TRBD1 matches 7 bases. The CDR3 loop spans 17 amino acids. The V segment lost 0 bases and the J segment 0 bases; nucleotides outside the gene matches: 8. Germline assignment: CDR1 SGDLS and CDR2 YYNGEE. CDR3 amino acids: CASSVVPGGVLNTEAFF. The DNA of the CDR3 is TGTGCCAGCAGCGTAGTCCCAGGGGGGGTCTTGAACACTGAAGCTTTCTTT.

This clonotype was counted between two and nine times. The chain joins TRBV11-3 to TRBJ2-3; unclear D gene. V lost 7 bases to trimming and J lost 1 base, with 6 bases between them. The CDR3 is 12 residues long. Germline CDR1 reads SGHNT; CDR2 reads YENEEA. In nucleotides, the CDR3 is TGTGCCAGCATTGGCGGCACAGATACGCAGTATTTT. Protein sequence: CASIGGTDTQYF.

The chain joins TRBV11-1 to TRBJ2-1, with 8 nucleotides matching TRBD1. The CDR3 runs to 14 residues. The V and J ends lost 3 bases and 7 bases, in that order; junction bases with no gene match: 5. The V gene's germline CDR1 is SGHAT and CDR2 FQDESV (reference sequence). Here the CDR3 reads CASSLGTGLNEQFF. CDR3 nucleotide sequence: TGTGCCAGCAGCTTGGGGACAGGCTTAAATGAGCAGTTCTTC.

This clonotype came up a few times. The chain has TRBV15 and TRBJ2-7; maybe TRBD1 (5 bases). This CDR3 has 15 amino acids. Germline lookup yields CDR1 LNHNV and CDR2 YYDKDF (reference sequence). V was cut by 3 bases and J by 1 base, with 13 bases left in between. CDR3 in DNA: TGTGCCACCAGCAGTGGGGCAGGGCCGTCCTACGAGCAGTACTTC. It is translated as CATSSGAGPSYEQYF. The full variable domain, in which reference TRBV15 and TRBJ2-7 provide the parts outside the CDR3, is DAMVIQNPRYQVTQFGKPVTLSCSQTLNHNVMYWYQQKSSQAPKLLFHYYDKDFNNEADTPDNFQSRRPNTSFCFLDIRSPGLGDTAMYLCATSSGAGPSYEQYFGPGTRLTVT.

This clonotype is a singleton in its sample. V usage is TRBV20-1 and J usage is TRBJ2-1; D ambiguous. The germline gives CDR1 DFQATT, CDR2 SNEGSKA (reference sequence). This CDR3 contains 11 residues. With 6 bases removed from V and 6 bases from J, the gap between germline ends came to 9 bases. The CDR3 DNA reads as TGCAGTGCCGCGATCCTCAATGAGCAGTTCTTC. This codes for CSAAILNEQFF.

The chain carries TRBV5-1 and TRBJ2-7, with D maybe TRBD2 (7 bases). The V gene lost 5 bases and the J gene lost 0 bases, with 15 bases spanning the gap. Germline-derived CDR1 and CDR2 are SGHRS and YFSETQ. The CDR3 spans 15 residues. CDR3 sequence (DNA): TGCGCCAGCAGGAAAGGGGGGGACTACTCCTACGAGCAGTACTTC. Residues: CASRKGGDYSYEQYF. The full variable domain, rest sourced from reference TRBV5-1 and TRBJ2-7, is KAGVTQTPRYLIKTRGQQVTLSCSPISGHRSVSWYQQTPGQGLQFLFEYFSETQRNKGNFPGRFSGRQFSNSRSEMNVSTLELGDSALYLCASRKGGDYSYEQYFGPGTRLTVT.

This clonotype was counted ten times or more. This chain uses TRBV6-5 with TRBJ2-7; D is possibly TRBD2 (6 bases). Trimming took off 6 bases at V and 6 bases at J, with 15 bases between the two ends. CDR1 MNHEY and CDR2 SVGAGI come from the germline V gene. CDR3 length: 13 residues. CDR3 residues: CASRAGGGGEQYF. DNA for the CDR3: TGTGCCAGCAGGGCCGGGGGAGGAGGCGAGCAGTACTTC.

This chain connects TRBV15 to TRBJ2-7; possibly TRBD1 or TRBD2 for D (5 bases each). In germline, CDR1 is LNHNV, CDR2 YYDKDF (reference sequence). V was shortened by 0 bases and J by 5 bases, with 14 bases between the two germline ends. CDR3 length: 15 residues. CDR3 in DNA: TGTGCCACCAGCAGAGATAAGGGGCTAGCTCACGAGCAGTACTTC. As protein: CATSRDKGLAHEQYF. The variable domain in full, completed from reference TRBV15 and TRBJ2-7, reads DAMVIQNPRYQVTQFGKPVTLSCSQTLNHNVMYWYQQKSSQAPKLLFHYYDKDFNNEADTPDNFQSRRPNTSFCFLDIRSPGLGDTAMYLCATSRDKGLAHEQYFGPGTRLTVT.

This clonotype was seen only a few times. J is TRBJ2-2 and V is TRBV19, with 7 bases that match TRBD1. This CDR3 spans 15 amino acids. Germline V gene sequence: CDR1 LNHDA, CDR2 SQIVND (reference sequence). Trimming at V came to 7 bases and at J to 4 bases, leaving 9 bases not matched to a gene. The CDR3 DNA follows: TGTGCCAGTAATGTAGGGGGCGCGGGCACCGGGGAGCTGTTTTTT. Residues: CASNVGGAGTGELFF.

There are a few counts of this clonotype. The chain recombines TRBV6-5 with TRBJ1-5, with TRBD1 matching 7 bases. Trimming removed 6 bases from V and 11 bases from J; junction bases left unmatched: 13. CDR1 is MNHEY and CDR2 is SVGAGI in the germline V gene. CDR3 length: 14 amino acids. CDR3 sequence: CASRRDRVHSSQHF. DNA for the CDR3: TGTGCCAGCAGACGCGACAGGGTTCATTCATCCCAGCATTTT.

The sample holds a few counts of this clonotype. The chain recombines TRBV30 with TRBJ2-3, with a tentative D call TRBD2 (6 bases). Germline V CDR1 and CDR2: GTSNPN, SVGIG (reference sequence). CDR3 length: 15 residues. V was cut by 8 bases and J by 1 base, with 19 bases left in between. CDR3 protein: CAASRGSGRTDTQYF. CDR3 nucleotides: TGTGCCGCCTCGCGGGGTAGCGGACGCACAGATACGCAGTATTTT.

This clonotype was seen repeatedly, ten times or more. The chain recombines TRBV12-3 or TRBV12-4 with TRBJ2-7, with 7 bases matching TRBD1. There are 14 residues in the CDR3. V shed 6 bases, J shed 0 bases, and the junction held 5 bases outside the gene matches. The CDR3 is CASRLAGGSYEQYF. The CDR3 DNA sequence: TGTGCCAGCAGGCTCGCAGGGGGCTCCTACGAGCAGTACTTC.

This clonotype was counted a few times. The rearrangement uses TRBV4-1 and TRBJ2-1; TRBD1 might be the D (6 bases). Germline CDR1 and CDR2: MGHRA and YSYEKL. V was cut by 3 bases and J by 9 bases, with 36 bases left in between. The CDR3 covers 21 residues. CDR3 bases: TGCGCCAGCAGCCACCCGCCGGCCTTGAGGGGGTCGGGACGCCTGGGGAGTGAGCAGTTCTTC. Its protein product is CASSHPPALRGSGRLGSEQFF.

Here the CDR3 DNA reads TGTGCCAGCAGCCCGCAGAGCCGGGCGATGATCTACAATGAGCAGTTCTTC. Residues: CASSPQSRAMIYNEQFF. The rearrangement joins TRBV7-9 to TRBJ2-1; D is uncertain. The V end lost 5 bases, the J end lost 3 bases, and 20 bases lay between the germline ends. This CDR3 spans 17 amino acids. Germline CDR1 SEHNR, CDR2 FQNEAQ (reference sequence).

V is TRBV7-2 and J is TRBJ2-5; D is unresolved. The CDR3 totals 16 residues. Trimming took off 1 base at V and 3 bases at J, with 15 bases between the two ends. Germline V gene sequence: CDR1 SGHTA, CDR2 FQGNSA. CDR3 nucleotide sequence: TGTGCCAGCAGCTTAGGATATAGGCCCCAGAAAGAGACCCAGTACTTC. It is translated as CASSLGYRPQKETQYF.

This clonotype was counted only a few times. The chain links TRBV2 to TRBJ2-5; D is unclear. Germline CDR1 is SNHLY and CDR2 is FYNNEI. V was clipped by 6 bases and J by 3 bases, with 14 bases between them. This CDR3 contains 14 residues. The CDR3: CASRIFRAKETQYF. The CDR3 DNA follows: TGTGCCAGCAGGATATTCCGGGCTAAAGAGACCCAGTACTTC.

The CDR3 reads CASSRGDDYEQYF. In DNA, the CDR3 is TGTGCCAGCTCCCGAGGGGACGATTACGAGCAGTACTTC. The chain is built from TRBV6-5 and TRBJ2-7; perhaps D is TRBD1 or TRBD2 (5 bases each). V lost 8 bases, J lost 4 bases, and 15 bases lay in between. CDR1 and CDR2 from the germline V gene are MNHEY and SVGAGI. The CDR3 has 13 residues.

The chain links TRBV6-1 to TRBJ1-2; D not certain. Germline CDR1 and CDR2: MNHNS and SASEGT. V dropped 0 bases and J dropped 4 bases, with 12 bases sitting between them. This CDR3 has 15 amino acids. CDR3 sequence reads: CASSEAPGLLYGYTF. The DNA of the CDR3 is TGTGCCAGCAGTGAAGCCCCGGGCTTGCTCTATGGCTACACCTTC.

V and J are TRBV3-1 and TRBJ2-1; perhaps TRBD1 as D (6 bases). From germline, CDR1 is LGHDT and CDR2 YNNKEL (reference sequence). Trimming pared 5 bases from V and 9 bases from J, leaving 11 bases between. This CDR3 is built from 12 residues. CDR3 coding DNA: TGTGCCAGCAGCAAACAGGGTACTGAGCAGTTCTTC. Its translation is CASSKQGTEQFF.

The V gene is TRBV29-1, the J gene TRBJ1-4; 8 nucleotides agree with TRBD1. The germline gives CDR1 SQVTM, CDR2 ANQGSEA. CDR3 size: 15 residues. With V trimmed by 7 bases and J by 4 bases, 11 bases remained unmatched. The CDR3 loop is CSASGRGPYNEKLFF. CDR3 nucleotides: TGCAGCGCCTCCGGCAGGGGGCCATATAATGAAAAACTGTTTTTT.

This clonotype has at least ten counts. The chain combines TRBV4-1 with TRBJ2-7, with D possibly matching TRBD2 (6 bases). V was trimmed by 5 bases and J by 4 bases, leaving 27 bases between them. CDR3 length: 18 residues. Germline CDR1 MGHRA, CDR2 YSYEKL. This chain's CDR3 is CASSYLVSSRSGRYEQYF. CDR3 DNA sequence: TGCGCCAGCAGCTACCTAGTCTCCTCCAGAAGCGGGCGGTACGAGCAGTACTTC.

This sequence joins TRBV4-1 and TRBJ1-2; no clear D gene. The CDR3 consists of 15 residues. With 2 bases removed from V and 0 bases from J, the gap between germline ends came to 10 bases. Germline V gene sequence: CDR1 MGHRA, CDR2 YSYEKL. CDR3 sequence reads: CASSQSPNPNYGYTF. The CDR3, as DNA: TGCGCCAGCAGCCAAAGCCCAAATCCTAACTATGGCTACACCTTC.

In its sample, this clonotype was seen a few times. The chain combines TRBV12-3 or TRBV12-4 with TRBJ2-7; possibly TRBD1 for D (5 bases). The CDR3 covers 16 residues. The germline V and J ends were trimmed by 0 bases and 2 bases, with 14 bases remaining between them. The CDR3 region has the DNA TGTGCCAGCAGTTTAGCGGCGACAGCGATCCCCTACGAGCAGTACTTC. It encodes CASSLAATAIPYEQYF.

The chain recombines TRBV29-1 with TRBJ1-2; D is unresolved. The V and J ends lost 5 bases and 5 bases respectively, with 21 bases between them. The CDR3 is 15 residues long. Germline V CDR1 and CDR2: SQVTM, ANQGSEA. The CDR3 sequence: CSVSVAQQALYGYTF. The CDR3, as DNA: TGCAGCGTTTCTGTCGCACAGCAAGCCTTATATGGCTACACCTTC. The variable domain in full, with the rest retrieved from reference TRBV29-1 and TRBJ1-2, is SAVISQKPSRDICQRGTSLTIQCQVDSQVTMMFWYRQQPGQSLTLIATANQGSEATYESGFVIDKFPISRPNLTFSTLTVSNMSPEDSSIYLCSVSVAQQALYGYTFGSGTRLTVV.

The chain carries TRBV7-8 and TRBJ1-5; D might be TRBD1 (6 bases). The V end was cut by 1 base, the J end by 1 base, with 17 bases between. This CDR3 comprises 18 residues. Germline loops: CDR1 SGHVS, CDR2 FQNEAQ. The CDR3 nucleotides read TGTGCCAGCAGCTTAGTAGGGGGGGACTGGGGAAGCAATCAGCCCCAGCATTTT. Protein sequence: CASSLVGGDWGSNQPQHF.

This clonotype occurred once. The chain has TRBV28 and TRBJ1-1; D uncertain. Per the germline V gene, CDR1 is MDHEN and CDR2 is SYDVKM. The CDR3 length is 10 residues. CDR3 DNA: TGTGTTAGTATTGGTACTGAAGCTTTCTTT. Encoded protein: CVSIGTEAFF.